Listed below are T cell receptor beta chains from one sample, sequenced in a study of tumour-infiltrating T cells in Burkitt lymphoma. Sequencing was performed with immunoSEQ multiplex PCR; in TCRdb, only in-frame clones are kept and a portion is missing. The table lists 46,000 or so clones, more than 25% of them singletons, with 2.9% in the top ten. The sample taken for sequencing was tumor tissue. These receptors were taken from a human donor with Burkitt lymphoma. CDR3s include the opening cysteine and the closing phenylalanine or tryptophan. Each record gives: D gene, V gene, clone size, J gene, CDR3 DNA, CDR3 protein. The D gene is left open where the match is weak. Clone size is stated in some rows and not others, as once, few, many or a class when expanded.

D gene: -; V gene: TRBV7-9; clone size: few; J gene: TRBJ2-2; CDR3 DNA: TGTGCCAGCAGCTTAGGGGGGATCCGTTCCGGGGAGCTGTTTTTT; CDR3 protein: CASSLGGIRSGELFF
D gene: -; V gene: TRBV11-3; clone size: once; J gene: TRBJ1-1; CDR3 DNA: TGTGCCAGCAGCTTAGGATCGACCACTGAAGCTTTCTTT; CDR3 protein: CASSLGSTTEAFF
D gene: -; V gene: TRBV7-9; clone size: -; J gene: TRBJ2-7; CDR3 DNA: TGTGCCAGCAGTACAGATTTTAATGCCTACGAGCAGTACTTC; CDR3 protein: CASSTDFNAYEQYF
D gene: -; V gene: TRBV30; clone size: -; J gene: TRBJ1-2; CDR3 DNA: TGTGCCTGGGGGCAGTCTAACTATGGCTACACCTTC; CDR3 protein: CAWGQSNYGYTF
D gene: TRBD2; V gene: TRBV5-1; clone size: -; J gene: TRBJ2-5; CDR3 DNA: TGCGCCAGCAACCCCGCGGGCGGGGGGATCAGACAAGAGACCCAGTACTTC; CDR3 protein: CASNPAGGGIRQETQYF
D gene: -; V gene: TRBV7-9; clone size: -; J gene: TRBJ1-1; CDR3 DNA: TGTGCCAGCAGCTTTTCTAGGTCGAACACTGAAGCTTTCTTT; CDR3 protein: CASSFSRSNTEAFF
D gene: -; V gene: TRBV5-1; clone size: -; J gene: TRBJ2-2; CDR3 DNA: TGCGCCAGCAGGGGGCCGGGCGGGGAGCTGTTTTTT; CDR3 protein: CASRGPGGELFF
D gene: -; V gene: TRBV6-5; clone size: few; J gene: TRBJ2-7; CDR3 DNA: TGTGCCAGCAGTTACCAGGGTACCTACGAGCAGTACTTC; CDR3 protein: CASSYQGTYEQYF
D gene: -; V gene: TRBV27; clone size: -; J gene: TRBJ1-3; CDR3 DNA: TGTGCCAGCAGTTTTTCCCGACCTGCCTCTGGAAACACCATATATTTT; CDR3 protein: CASSFSRPASGNTIYF
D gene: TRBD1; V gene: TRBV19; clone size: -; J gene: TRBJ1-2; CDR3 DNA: TGTGCCAGTAGCTTTGGGACAGCTAACTATGGCTACACCTTC; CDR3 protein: CASSFGTANYGYTF
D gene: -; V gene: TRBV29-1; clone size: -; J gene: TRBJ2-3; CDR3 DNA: TGCAGCGTTGAAGTGACAGCTAGCACAGATACGCAGTATTTT; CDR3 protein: CSVEVTASTDTQYF
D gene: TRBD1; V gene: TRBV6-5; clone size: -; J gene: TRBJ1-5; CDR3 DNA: TGTGCCAGCACCTCGGACAGGGGGCCCAATCAGCCCCAGCATTTT; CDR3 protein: CASTSDRGPNQPQHF
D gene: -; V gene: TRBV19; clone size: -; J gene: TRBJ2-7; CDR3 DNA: TGTGCCAGTAGTATAGGAGGGAACGAGCAGTACTTC; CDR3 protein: CASSIGGNEQYF
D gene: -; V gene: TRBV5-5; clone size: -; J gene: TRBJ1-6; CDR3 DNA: TGTGCCAGCAGCTTGGCCTCTGGGTCACCCCTCCACTTT; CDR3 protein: CASSLASGSPLHF
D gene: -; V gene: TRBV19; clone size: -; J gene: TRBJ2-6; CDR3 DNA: TGTGCCAGTAAAGGAGGCAGGCCAAGCTCTGGGGCCAACGTCCTGACTTTC; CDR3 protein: CASKGGRPSSGANVLTF
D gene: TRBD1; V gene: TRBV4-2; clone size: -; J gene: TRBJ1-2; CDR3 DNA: TGTGCCAGCAGCCAAGATCTGGGCAGGGGGAACTATGGCTACACCTTC; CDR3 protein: CASSQDLGRGNYGYTF
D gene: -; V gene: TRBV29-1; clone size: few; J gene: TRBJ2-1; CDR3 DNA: TGCAGCGCCGAAGGTGGTCAGAGCTCCTACAATGAGCAGTTCTTC; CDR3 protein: CSAEGGQSSYNEQFF
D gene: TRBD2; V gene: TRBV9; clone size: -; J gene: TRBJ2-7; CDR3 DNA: TGTGCCAGCAGCGCCCGGGGTAGCGGGGGGACTTACTACGAGCAGTACTTC; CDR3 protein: CASSARGSGGTYYEQYF
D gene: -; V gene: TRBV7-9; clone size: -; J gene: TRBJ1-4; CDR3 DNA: TGTGCCAGCAGCTTAGCAGGGGAATCCCCATTATGGAAACTGTTTTTT; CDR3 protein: CASSLAGESPLWKLFF
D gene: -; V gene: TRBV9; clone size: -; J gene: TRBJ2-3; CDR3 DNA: TGTGCCAGCAGCGTAGAGAGAACAGATACGCAGTATTTT; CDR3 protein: CASSVERTDTQYF
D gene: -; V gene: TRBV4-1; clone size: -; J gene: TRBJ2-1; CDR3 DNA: TGCGCCAGCAGCCAGGGGATAGCTCGCTACAATGAGCAGTTCTTC; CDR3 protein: CASSQGIARYNEQFF
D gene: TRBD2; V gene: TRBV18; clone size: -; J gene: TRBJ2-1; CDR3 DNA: TGTGCCAGCTCACCACAGTCCCTAGCGGGGAAACATGAGCAGTTCTTC; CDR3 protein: CASSPQSLAGKHEQFF
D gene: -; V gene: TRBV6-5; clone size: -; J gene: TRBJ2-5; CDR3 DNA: TGTGCCAGCAGTTTTCTCGGGTCGCGGCCCTTGGAGACCCAGTACTTC; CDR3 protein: CASSFLGSRPLETQYF